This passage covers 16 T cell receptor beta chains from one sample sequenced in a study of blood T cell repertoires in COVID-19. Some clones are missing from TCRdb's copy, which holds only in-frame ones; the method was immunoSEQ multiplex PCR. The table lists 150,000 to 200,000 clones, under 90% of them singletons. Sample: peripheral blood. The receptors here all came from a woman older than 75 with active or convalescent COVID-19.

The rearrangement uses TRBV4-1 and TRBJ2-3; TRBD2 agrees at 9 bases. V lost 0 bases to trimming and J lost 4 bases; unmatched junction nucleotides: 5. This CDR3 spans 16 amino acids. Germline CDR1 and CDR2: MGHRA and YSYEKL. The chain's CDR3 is CASSQDSGSTPDTQYF. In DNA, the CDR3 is TGCGCCAGCAGCCAAGATAGCGGGAGTACCCCAGATACGCAGTATTTT.

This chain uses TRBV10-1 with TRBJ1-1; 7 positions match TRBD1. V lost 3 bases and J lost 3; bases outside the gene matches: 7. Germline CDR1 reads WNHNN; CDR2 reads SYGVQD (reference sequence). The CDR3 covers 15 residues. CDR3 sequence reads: CASSETGTADTEAFF. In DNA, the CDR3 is TGCGCCAGCAGTGAAACCGGGACAGCGGACACTGAAGCTTTCTTT.

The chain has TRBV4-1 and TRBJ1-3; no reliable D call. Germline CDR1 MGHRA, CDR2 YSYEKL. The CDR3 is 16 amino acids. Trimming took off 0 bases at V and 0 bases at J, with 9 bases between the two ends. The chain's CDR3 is CASSQEESYSGNTIYF. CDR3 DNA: TGCGCCAGCAGCCAAGAAGAGTCCTACTCTGGAAACACCATATATTTT.

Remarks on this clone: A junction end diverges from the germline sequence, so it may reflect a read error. CDR3 DNA: TGTGCTAGCAGCTTAGCGCTAGCGGGAGGAGATGAGCAGTTCTTC. The encoded protein is CASSLALAGGDEQFF. V gene TRBV7-7 combines with J gene TRBJ2-1; TRBD2 matches 11 bases. The CDR3 contains 15 residues. CDR1 SSHAT and CDR2 FNYEAQ come from the germline V gene (reference sequence).

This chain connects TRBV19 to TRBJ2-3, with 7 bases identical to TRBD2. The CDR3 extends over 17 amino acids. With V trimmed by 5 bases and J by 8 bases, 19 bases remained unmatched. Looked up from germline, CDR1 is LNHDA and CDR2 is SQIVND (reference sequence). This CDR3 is CASSLTLRGRATSTQYF. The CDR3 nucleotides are TGTGCCAGTAGTTTAACCCTTCGGGGGAGGGCCACGTCTACGCAGTATTTT.

The CDR3: CASSLSGRGYEQYF. In DNA, the CDR3 is TGCGCCAGCAGCTTGTCGGGCCGGGGGTACGAGCAGTACTTC. The chain uses TRBV5-1 and TRBJ2-7; a weak D match, TRBD2 (6 bases). V shed 1 base and J shed 4 bases, with 12 bases lying between them. Germline CDR1 is SGHRS and CDR2 is YFSETQ. The CDR3 is 14 residues long.

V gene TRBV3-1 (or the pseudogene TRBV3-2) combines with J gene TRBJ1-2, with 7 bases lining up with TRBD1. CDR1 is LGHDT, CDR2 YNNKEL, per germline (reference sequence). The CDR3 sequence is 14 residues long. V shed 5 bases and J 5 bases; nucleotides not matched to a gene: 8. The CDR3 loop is CASSDRALGYGYTF. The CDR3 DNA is TGTGCCAGCAGCGACAGGGCATTAGGGTATGGCTACACCTTC.

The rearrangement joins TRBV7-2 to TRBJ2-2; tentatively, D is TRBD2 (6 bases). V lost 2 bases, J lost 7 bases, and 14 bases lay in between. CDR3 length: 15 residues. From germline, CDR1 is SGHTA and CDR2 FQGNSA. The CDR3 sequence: CASSLNRGGIGELFF. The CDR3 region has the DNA TGTGCCAGCAGCTTAAACCGTGGGGGGATCGGGGAGCTGTTTTTT.

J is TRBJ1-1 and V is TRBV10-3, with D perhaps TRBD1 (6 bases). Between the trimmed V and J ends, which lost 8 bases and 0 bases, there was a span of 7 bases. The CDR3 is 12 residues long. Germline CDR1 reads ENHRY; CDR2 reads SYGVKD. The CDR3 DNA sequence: TGTGCCATCGGACAGTTGAACACTGAAGCTTTCTTT. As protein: CAIGQLNTEAFF.

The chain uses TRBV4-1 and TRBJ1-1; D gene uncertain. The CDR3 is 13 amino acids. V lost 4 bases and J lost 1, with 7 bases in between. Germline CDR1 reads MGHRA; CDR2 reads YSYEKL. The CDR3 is CASSRQQNTEAFF. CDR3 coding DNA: TGCGCCAGCAGCCGCCAACAGAACACTGAAGCTTTCTTT.

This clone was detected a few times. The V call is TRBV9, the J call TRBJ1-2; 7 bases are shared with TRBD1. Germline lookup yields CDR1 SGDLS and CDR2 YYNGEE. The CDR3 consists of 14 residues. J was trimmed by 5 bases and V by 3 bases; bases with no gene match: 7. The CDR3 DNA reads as TGTGCCAGCAGCGCAGGGGGTTCAGGGTATGGCTACACCTTC. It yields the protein CASSAGGSGYGYTF.

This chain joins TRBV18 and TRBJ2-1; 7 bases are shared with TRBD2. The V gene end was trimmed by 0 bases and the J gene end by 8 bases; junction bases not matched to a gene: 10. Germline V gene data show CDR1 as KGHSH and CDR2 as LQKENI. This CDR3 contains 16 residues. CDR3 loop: CASSPPISGSKDEQFF. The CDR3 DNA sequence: TGTGCCAGCTCACCACCGATTAGCGGGTCTAAGGATGAGCAGTTCTTC.

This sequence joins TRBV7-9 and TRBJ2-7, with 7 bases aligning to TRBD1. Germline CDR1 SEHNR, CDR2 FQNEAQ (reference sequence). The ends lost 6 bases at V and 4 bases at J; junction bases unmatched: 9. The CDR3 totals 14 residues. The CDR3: CASSPGTALYEQYF. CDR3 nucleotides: TGTGCCAGCAGTCCCGGGACAGCGCTTTACGAGCAGTACTTC.

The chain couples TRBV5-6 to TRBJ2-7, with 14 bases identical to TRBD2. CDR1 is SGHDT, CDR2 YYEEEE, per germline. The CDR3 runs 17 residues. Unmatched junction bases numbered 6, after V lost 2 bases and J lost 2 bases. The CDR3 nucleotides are TGTGCCAGCAGCTTTGCCGGGACTAGCGGGGGCGCCTACGAGCAGTACTTC. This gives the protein CASSFAGTSGGAYEQYF.

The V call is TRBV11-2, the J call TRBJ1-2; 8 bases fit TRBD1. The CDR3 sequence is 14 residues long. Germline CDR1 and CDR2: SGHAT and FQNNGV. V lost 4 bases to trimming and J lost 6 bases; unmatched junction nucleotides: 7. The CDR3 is CASSYQGQENGYTF. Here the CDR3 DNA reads TGTGCCAGCAGCTACCAGGGACAGGAAAATGGCTACACCTTC. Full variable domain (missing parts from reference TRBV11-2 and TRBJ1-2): EAGVAQSPRYKIIEKRQSVAFWCNPISGHATLYWYQQILGQGPKLLIQFQNNGVVDDSQLPKDRFSAERLKGVDSTLKIQPAKLEDSAVYLCASSYQGQENGYTFGSGTRLTVV.

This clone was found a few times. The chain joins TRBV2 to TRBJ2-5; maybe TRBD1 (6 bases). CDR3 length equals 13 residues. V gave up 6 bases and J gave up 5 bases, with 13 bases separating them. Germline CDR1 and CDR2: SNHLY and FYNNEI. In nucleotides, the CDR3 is TGTGCCAGCAGGGTCAGGGGATCGGAGACCCAGTACTTC. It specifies CASRVRGSETQYF.